This T cell receptor beta chain was sequenced during a study of OX40 agonist ivuxolimab in advanced cancers. For the study at large: Patients received ivuxolimab, an agonistic anti-OX40 (CD134) antibody.

Profiling relied on immunoSEQ multiplex PCR, and the TCRdb table lists in-frame clones only, not all of them. The table includes over 20,000 clones, about four fifths detected once. The CDR3 extends over 11 amino acids. The V gene's germline CDR1 is DFQATT and CDR2 SNEGSKA (reference sequence). The ends were cut back, 1 base at V and 10 bases at J, with 10 bases in the middle. The clonotype originates from an adult with an advanced solid tumor such as melanoma, head and neck, liver or kidney cancer. The sample here was CD4+ or CD8+ T cells sorted from blood, taken in a trial of the OX40 agonist ivuxolimab. The J gene is TRBJ1-1, the V gene TRBV20-1; no clear D gene. The CDR3 region has the DNA TGCAGTGCTAGAGGAACAGAGGGAGCTTTCTTT. Translation gives CSARGTEGAFF.